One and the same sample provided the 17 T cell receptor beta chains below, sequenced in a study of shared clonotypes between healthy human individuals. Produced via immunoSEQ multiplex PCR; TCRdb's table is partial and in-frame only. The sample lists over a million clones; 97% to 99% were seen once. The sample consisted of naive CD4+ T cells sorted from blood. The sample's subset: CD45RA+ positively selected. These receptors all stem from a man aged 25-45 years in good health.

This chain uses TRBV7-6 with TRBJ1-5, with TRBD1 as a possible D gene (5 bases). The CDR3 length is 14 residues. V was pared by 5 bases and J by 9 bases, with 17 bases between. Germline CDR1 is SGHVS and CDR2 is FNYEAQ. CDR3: CASSPIGGDGPQHF. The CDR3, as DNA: TGTGCCAGCAGCCCAATAGGAGGGGATGGGCCCCAGCATTTT.

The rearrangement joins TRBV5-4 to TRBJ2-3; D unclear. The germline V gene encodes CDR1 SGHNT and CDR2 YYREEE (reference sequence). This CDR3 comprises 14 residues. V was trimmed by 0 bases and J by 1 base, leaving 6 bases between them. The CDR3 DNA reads TGTGCCAGCAGCTTGGATCGGCGCACAGATACGCAGTATTTT. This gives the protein CASSLDRRTDTQYF.

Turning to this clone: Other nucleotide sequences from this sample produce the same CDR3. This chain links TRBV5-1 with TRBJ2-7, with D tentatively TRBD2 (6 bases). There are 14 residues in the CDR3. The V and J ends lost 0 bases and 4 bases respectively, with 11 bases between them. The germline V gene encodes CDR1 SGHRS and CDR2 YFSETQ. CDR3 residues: CASSLDRGRYEQYF. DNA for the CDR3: TGCGCCAGCAGCTTGGATCGGGGGAGGTACGAGCAGTACTTC.

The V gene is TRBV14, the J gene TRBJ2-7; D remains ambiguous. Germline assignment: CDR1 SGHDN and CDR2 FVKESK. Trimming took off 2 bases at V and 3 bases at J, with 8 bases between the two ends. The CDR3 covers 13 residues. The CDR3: CASSQLANYEQYF. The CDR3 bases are TGTGCCAGCAGCCAATTGGCAAACTACGAGCAGTACTTC. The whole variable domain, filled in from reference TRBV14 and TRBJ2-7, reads EAGVTQFPSHSVIEKGQTVTLRCDPISGHDNLYWYRRVMGKEIKFLLHFVKESKQDESGMPNNRFLAERTGGTYSTLKVQPAELEDSGVYFCASSQLANYEQYFGPGTRLTVT.

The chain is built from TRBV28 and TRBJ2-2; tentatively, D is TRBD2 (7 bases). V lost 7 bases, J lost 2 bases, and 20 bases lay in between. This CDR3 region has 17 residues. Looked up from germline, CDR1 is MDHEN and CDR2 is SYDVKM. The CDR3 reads CASNVEGGLTNTGELFF. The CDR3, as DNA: TGTGCCAGCAACGTAGAGGGGGGACTAACAAACACCGGGGAGCTGTTTTTT.

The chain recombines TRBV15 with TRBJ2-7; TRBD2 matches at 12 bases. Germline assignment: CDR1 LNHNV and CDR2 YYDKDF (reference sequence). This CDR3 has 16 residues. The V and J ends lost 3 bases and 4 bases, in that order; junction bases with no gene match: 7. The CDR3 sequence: CATSRKASGRAYEQYF. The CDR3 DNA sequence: TGTGCCACCAGCAGGAAGGCTAGCGGGAGGGCTTACGAGCAGTACTTC. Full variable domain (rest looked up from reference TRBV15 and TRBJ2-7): DAMVIQNPRYQVTQFGKPVTLSCSQTLNHNVMYWYQQKSSQAPKLLFHYYDKDFNNEADTPDNFQSRRPNTSFCFLDIRSPGLGDTAMYLCATSRKASGRAYEQYFGPGTRLTVT.

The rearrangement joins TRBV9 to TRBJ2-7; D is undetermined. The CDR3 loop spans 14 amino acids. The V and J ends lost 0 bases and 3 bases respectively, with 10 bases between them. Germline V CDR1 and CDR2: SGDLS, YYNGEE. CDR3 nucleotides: TGTGCCAGCAGCGTAGCTATAGGGTACTACGAGCAGTACTTC. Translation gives CASSVAIGYYEQYF.

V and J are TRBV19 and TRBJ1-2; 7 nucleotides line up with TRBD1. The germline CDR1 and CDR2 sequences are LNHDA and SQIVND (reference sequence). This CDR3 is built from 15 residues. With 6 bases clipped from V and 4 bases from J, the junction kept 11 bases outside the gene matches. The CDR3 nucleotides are TGTGCCAGTAGGGCAACAGGGGTAATAGGCTATGGCTACACCTTC. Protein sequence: CASRATGVIGYGYTF.

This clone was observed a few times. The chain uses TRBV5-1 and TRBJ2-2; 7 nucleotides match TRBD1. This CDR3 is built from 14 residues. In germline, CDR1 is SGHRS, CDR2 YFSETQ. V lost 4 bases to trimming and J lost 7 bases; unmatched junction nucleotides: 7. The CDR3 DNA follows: TGCGCCAGCAGCCGAGACAGGGCGAACGGGGAGCTGTTTTTT. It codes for CASSRDRANGELFF.

CDR3 bases: TGTGCCAGCAGGCCGGGACTAGCGAGTTCCTACGAGCAGTACTTC. Translating gives CASRPGLASSYEQYF. V is TRBV5-4 and J is TRBJ2-7; 10 nucleotides match TRBD2. Trimming cost V 5 bases and J 1 base; bases outside gene matches: 6. The CDR3 length is 15 residues. Germline CDR1 is SGHNT and CDR2 is YYREEE (reference sequence).

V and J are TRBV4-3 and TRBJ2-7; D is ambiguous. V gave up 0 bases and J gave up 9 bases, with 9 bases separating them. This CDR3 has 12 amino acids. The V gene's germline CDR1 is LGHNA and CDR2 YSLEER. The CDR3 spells CASSQEGLRQYF. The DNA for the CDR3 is TGCGCCAGCAGCCAAGAAGGGCTACGGCAGTACTTC.

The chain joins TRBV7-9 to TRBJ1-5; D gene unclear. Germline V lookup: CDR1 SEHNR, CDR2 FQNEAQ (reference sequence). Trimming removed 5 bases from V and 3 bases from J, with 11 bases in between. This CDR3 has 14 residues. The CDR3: CASSRDTLNQPQHF. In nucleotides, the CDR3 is TGTGCCAGCAGCCGCGACACACTCAATCAGCCCCAGCATTTT.

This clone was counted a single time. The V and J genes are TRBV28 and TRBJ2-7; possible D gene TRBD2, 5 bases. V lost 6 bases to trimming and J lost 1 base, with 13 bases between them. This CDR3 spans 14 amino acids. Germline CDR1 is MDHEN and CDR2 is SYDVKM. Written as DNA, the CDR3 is TGTGCCAGCAGCCTACGGGGAAATTCCTACGAGCAGTACTTC. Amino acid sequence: CASSLRGNSYEQYF. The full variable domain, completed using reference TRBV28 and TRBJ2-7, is DVKVTQSSRYLVKRTGEKVFLECVQDMDHENMFWYRQDPGLGLRLIYFSYDVKMKEKGDIPEGYSVSREKKERFSLILESASTNQTSMYLCASSLRGNSYEQYFGPGTRLTVT.

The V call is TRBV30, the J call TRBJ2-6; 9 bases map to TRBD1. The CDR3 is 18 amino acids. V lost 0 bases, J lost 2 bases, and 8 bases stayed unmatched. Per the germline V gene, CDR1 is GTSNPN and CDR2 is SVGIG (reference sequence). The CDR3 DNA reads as TGTGCCTGGAGTGTATCGGACAGGGGTTTCACTGGGGCCAACGTCCTGACTTTC. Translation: CAWSVSDRGFTGANVLTF.

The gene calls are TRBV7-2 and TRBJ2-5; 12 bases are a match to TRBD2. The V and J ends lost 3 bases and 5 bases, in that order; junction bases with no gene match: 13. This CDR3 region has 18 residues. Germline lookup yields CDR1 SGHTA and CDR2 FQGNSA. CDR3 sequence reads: CASSFPRTSGAMRETQYF. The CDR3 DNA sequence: TGTGCCAGCAGCTTCCCCCGGACTAGCGGGGCCATGAGGGAGACCCAGTACTTC.

The CDR3 is CSVLAGGPSSYNEQFF. CDR3 sequence (DNA): TGCAGCGTCCTAGCGGGAGGCCCCAGCTCCTACAATGAGCAGTTCTTC. The V gene is TRBV29-1, the J gene TRBJ2-1; 11 positions match TRBD2. The germline gives CDR1 SQVTM, CDR2 ANQGSEA. This CDR3 region has 16 residues. The V segment lost 6 bases and the J segment 0 bases; nucleotides outside the gene matches: 7.

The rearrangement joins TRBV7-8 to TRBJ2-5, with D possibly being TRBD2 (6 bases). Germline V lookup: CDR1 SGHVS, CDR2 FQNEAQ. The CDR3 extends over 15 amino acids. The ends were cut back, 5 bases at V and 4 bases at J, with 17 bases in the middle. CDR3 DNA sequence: TGTGCCAGCAGCCCTCGTCGGACTACCCTAGAGACCCAGTACTTC. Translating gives CASSPRRTTLETQYF.